This is a list of T cell receptor beta chains from one sample in a study of cytomegalovirus exposure and HLA in healthy donors. Sequencing used immunoSEQ multiplex PCR; TCRdb keeps in-frame clones, though not all of them. This table holds over 150,000 clones, approximately 78% found once. The material sequenced was PBMCs. The receptors derive from a woman aged 45 to 65 in good health and CMV-seropositive. Each CDR3 is given with its conserved first and last residue. Fields, in order: V gene, D gene, clone size, J gene, CDR3 DNA, CDR3 protein. D genes are given only for firm matches. Rows may omit the clone size; those that give it use once, few, many or a size class.

V gene: TRBV19
D gene: NA
clone size: NA
J gene: TRBJ2-5
CDR3 DNA: TGTGCCAGTTCCACAGGGGAGACCCAGTACTTC
CDR3 protein: CASSTGETQYF

V gene: TRBV5-4
D gene: NA
clone size: NA
J gene: TRBJ2-2
CDR3 DNA: TGTGCCAGCAGCTTGGGTGCGGGGGCCACCGGTACCGGGGAGCTGTTTTTT
CDR3 protein: CASSLGAGATGTGELFF

V gene: TRBV28
D gene: TRBD2
clone size: few
J gene: TRBJ2-1
CDR3 DNA: TGTGCCAGCAGTTTCCAGCGGGGGTCGGATGAGCAGTTCTTC
CDR3 protein: CASSFQRGSDEQFF

V gene: TRBV9
D gene: TRBD2
clone size: NA
J gene: TRBJ2-5
CDR3 DNA: TGTGCCAGCAGCGGGGGCTTTAGCGGGGAGACCCAGTACTTC
CDR3 protein: CASSGGFSGETQYF

V gene: TRBV19
D gene: TRBD2
clone size: NA
J gene: TRBJ2-1
CDR3 DNA: TGTGCCAGTAGACTAGCGGGGGGCAATGAGCAGTTCTTC
CDR3 protein: CASRLAGGNEQFF

V gene: TRBV7-9
D gene: NA
clone size: once
J gene: TRBJ2-7
CDR3 DNA: TGTGCCAGCAGCTCCTATGCCGGGAGCGAGCAGTACTTC
CDR3 protein: CASSSYAGSEQYF

V gene: TRBV30
D gene: TRBD1
clone size: NA
J gene: TRBJ1-1
CDR3 DNA: TGTGCCTGGAGAGATCGGCAGGGGGCATTTCGGGCTTTCTTT
CDR3 protein: CAWRDRQGAFRAFF

V gene: TRBV5-1
D gene: NA
clone size: NA
J gene: TRBJ2-7
CDR3 DNA: TGCGCCAGCAGCCGGGGGGCAGGGGGCTGGGACGAGCAGTACTTC
CDR3 protein: CASSRGAGGWDEQYF

V gene: TRBV10-3
D gene: TRBD1
clone size: once
J gene: TRBJ2-7
CDR3 DNA: TGTGCCATCAGAGACAGGGGTAGTTTAGACGAGCAGTACTTC
CDR3 protein: CAIRDRGSLDEQYF

V gene: TRBV5-4
D gene: NA
clone size: NA
J gene: TRBJ2-6
CDR3 DNA: TGTGCCAGCAGCTTGTACAGGGAGAGCTCTGGGGCCAACGGCCTGACTTTC
CDR3 protein: CASSLYRESSGANGLTF

V gene: TRBV6-6
D gene: TRBD2
clone size: NA
J gene: TRBJ2-7
CDR3 DNA: TGTGCCACCCGGGAGGGGGAATACGAGCAGTACTTC
CDR3 protein: CATREGEYEQYF

V gene: TRBV28
D gene: TRBD1
clone size: NA
J gene: TRBJ1-4
CDR3 DNA: TGTGCCAGCAGTTTAGGACAGGGTGTGGAAAAACTGTTTTTT
CDR3 protein: CASSLGQGVEKLFF

V gene: TRBV5-1
D gene: TRBD2
clone size: NA
J gene: TRBJ2-7
CDR3 DNA: TGCGCCAGCAGCTTGGGAGGGGAGGGCTCCTACGAGCAGTACTTC
CDR3 protein: CASSLGGEGSYEQYF

V gene: TRBV4-3
D gene: TRBD1
clone size: few
J gene: TRBJ1-4
CDR3 DNA: TGCGCCAGCAGCCAAGATGGGGACAGTGAAAAACTGTTTTTT
CDR3 protein: CASSQDGDSEKLFF

V gene: TRBV14
D gene: NA
clone size: NA
J gene: TRBJ2-2
CDR3 DNA: TGTGCCAGCAGCCAAGTCCAATCGAGCGGGGAGCTGTTTTTT
CDR3 protein: CASSQVQSSGELFF

V gene: TRBV11-2
D gene: NA
clone size: NA
J gene: TRBJ2-7
CDR3 DNA: TGTGCCAGCAGCCCCTACAGCTACGAGCAGTACTTC
CDR3 protein: CASSPYSYEQYF

V gene: TRBV10-1
D gene: TRBD2
clone size: NA
J gene: TRBJ2-1
CDR3 DNA: TGCGCCAGCAGTGAGGGAGTAGGGGCGGGAGGGGGCGATGAGCAGTTCTTC
CDR3 protein: CASSEGVGAGGGDEQFF

V gene: TRBV5-1
D gene: NA
clone size: few
J gene: TRBJ2-1
CDR3 DNA: TGCGCCAGCAGCTTGGATGGTGGGGCGGGAGAGGGGGGTGAGCAGTTCTTC
CDR3 protein: CASSLDGGAGEGGEQFF

V gene: TRBV7-9
D gene: TRBD1
clone size: once
J gene: TRBJ2-1
CDR3 DNA: TGTGCCAGCAGCCAACAGGGGGCGCTTAATGAGCAGTTCTTC
CDR3 protein: CASSQQGALNEQFF

V gene: TRBV15
D gene: NA
clone size: NA
J gene: TRBJ2-3
CDR3 DNA: TGTGCCACCAGCAGAGATCGTGGGCGCACAGATACGCAGTATTTT
CDR3 protein: CATSRDRGRTDTQYF

V gene: TRBV21-1
D gene: NA
clone size: NA
J gene: TRBJ2-1
CDR3 DNA: TGTGCCAGCAGCAAAGGTCCTGAGGGTGGGTACAATGAGCAGTTCTTC
CDR3 protein: CASSKGPEGGYNEQFF

V gene: TRBV7-2
D gene: NA
clone size: NA
J gene: TRBJ2-6
CDR3 DNA: TGTGCCAGCAGCTTAGAGGGGGCGGGAGGGGCCAACGTCCTGACTTTC
CDR3 protein: CASSLEGAGGANVLTF

V gene: TRBV7-9
D gene: NA
clone size: NA
J gene: TRBJ2-2
CDR3 DNA: TGTGCCAGCAGCTACCGGGTCACCGGGGAGCTGTTTTTT
CDR3 protein: CASSYRVTGELFF

V gene: TRBV20-1
D gene: NA
clone size: few
J gene: TRBJ1-2
CDR3 DNA: TGCAGTGCGAAGAGCTATGGCTACACCTTC
CDR3 protein: CSAKSYGYTF

V gene: TRBV5-1
D gene: NA
clone size: NA
J gene: TRBJ2-5
CDR3 DNA: TGCGCCAGTAGTGTTGGGCAGGTCAGCCAAGAGACCCAGTACTTC
CDR3 protein: CASSVGQVSQETQYF

V gene: TRBV11-2
D gene: NA
clone size: NA
J gene: TRBJ1-1
CDR3 DNA: TGTGCCAGCAGCTCCGGACAGCCGAACACTGAAGCTTTCTTT
CDR3 protein: CASSSGQPNTEAFF

V gene: TRBV14
D gene: TRBD2
clone size: NA
J gene: TRBJ2-7
CDR3 DNA: TGTGCCAGCAGCCAAGCCGACCGCCTAGCGGGTGATTACGAGCAGTACTTC
CDR3 protein: CASSQADRLAGDYEQYF

V gene: TRBV7-9
D gene: TRBD2
clone size: NA
J gene: TRBJ2-1
CDR3 DNA: TGTTCCAGCAGCCGACGTGGGACTACGAACACTGAGCAGTTCTTC
CDR3 protein: CSSSRRGTTNTEQFF

V gene: TRBV5-1
D gene: NA
clone size: NA
J gene: TRBJ1-3
CDR3 DNA: TGCGCCAGCAGCGTATCTGGAAACACCATATATTTT
CDR3 protein: CASSVSGNTIYF

V gene: TRBV2
D gene: NA
clone size: NA
J gene: TRBJ2-5
CDR3 DNA: TGTGCCAGCAGGAGGAGGGACAGCCATCAAGAGACCCAGTACTTC
CDR3 protein: CASRRRDSHQETQYF

V gene: TRBV4-1
D gene: TRBD1
clone size: NA
J gene: TRBJ2-7
CDR3 DNA: TGCGCCAGCAGCGGGTCCGGGACAGGGGCCTACGAGCAGTACTTC
CDR3 protein: CASSGSGTGAYEQYF

V gene: TRBV2
D gene: TRBD1
clone size: NA
J gene: TRBJ1-4
CDR3 DNA: TGTGCCAGCAGTGCGGAGGGACAGGGGGCAAAACTGTTTTTT
CDR3 protein: CASSAEGQGAKLFF

V gene: TRBV9
D gene: NA
clone size: NA
J gene: TRBJ1-2
CDR3 DNA: TGTGCCAGCAGCGTAGTCCCCGACGGGCAGGGTTACGGCTACACCTTC
CDR3 protein: CASSVVPDGQGYGYTF

V gene: TRBV7-9
D gene: TRBD1
clone size: NA
J gene: TRBJ1-4
CDR3 DNA: TGTGCCAGCAGCTACTGGGACAGCCTGCGGGCTAATGAAAAACTGTTTTTT
CDR3 protein: CASSYWDSLRANEKLFF

V gene: TRBV6-1
D gene: NA
clone size: NA
J gene: TRBJ2-2
CDR3 DNA: TGTGCCAGCGGCCGGACTGTCAACACCGGGGAGCTGTTTTTT
CDR3 protein: CASGRTVNTGELFF

V gene: TRBV11-2
D gene: NA
clone size: NA
J gene: TRBJ2-5
CDR3 DNA: TGTGCCAGCAGCTTATCTCGGGGACAAGAGACCCAGTACTTC
CDR3 protein: CASSLSRGQETQYF

V gene: TRBV2
D gene: NA
clone size: NA
J gene: TRBJ2-4
CDR3 DNA: TGTGCCAGCAGTGAGGGCGAAAACATTCAGTACTTC
CDR3 protein: CASSEGENIQYF

V gene: TRBV7-9
D gene: NA
clone size: few
J gene: TRBJ2-7
CDR3 DNA: TGTGCCAGCAGCTTAGCAAGAGGGAAGTTTTTCTACGAGCAGTACTTC
CDR3 protein: CASSLARGKFFYEQYF

V gene: TRBV14
D gene: NA
clone size: NA
J gene: TRBJ2-3
CDR3 DNA: TGTGCCAGCAGTTACGGTAGCACAGATACGCAGTATTTT
CDR3 protein: CASSYGSTDTQYF

V gene: TRBV19
D gene: NA
clone size: NA
J gene: TRBJ1-6
CDR3 DNA: TGTGCCAGTAGTTCGGATTCTGGGACAAGCAATTCACCCCTCCACTTT
CDR3 protein: CASSSDSGTSNSPLHF

V gene: TRBV5-1
D gene: NA
clone size: NA
J gene: TRBJ2-2
CDR3 DNA: TGCGCCAGCAGCGTGTATACAGGCAAGATCCCCGGGGAGCTGTTTTTT
CDR3 protein: CASSVYTGKIPGELFF

V gene: TRBV10-1
D gene: TRBD1
clone size: NA
J gene: TRBJ2-7
CDR3 DNA: TGCGCCAGCCGATCTCACGGGGACAGACAGACCTACGAGCAGTACTTC
CDR3 protein: CASRSHGDRQTYEQYF

V gene: TRBV7-3
D gene: TRBD2
clone size: NA
J gene: TRBJ2-1
CDR3 DNA: TGTGCCAGCAGCCAGGGCTCTAGCGGGAGGAGTGAGCAGTTCTTC
CDR3 protein: CASSQGSSGRSEQFF

V gene: TRBV11-2
D gene: TRBD2
clone size: once
J gene: TRBJ2-7
CDR3 DNA: TGTGCCAGCAGCTCAGCGGGGAGAGGCCCCTACGAGCAGTACTTC
CDR3 protein: CASSSAGRGPYEQYF

V gene: TRBV10-3
D gene: NA
clone size: once
J gene: TRBJ1-2
CDR3 DNA: TGTGCCATCAGCGGGGATCAAATCTATGGCTACACCTTC
CDR3 protein: CAISGDQIYGYTF

V gene: TRBV7-9
D gene: TRBD1
clone size: NA
J gene: TRBJ2-3
CDR3 DNA: TGTGCCAGCAGCTCCGGGACAGGGTCGAGCACAGATACGCAGTATTTT
CDR3 protein: CASSSGTGSSTDTQYF

V gene: TRBV15
D gene: TRBD1
clone size: NA
J gene: TRBJ2-1
CDR3 DNA: TGTGCCACCAGCAGAGAGGGACAGGTGGGTAGGGATGAGCAGTTCTTC
CDR3 protein: CATSREGQVGRDEQFF

V gene: TRBV4-3
D gene: TRBD2
clone size: few
J gene: TRBJ2-1
CDR3 DNA: TGCGCCAGCAGCCTGATGTGGCCGGCTAGCGGGCTCGGGGAGCAGTTCTTC
CDR3 protein: CASSLMWPASGLGEQFF

V gene: TRBV11-2
D gene: NA
clone size: NA
J gene: TRBJ2-1
CDR3 DNA: TGTGCCAGCAGCCGTAGCCACAATGAGCAGTTCTTC
CDR3 protein: CASSRSHNEQFF

V gene: TRBV7-9
D gene: TRBD1
clone size: NA
J gene: TRBJ1-1
CDR3 DNA: TGTGCCAGCAGTCTACAGGGGGCTGAAGCTTTCTTT
CDR3 protein: CASSLQGAEAFF

V gene: TRBV5-5
D gene: NA
clone size: NA
J gene: TRBJ1-2
CDR3 DNA: TGTGCCAGCAGCTTGGACCCCCGACAGGTGCACTATGGCTACACCTTC
CDR3 protein: CASSLDPRQVHYGYTF

V gene: TRBV7-8
D gene: NA
clone size: once
J gene: TRBJ1-4
CDR3 DNA: TGTGCCAGCAGCCCTACTTACCTTGCAACTAATGAAAAACTGTTTTTT
CDR3 protein: CASSPTYLATNEKLFF

V gene: TRBV28
D gene: TRBD1
clone size: NA
J gene: TRBJ1-1
CDR3 DNA: TGTGCCAGCAGCTTACAACGGGAACAGGGGGCGATGAACACTGAAGCTTTCTTT
CDR3 protein: CASSLQREQGAMNTEAFF

V gene: TRBV15
D gene: NA
clone size: NA
J gene: TRBJ2-7
CDR3 DNA: TGTGCCACCAGCAGAGGGAGAAGCTACGAGCAGTACTTC
CDR3 protein: CATSRGRSYEQYF

V gene: TRBV10-3
D gene: NA
clone size: NA
J gene: TRBJ1-5
CDR3 DNA: TGTGCCATCAGTGAGCCAATGACAGTACGAAGCAATCAGCCCCAGCATTTT
CDR3 protein: CAISEPMTVRSNQPQHF

V gene: TRBV11-2
D gene: TRBD1
clone size: NA
J gene: TRBJ2-6
CDR3 DNA: TGTGCCAGCAGCTCGCCGCGGAGACAGGGGGCTTCTGGGGCCAACGTCCTGACTTTC
CDR3 protein: CASSSPRRQGASGANVLTF

V gene: TRBV19
D gene: NA
clone size: NA
J gene: TRBJ2-3
CDR3 DNA: TGTGCCAGTCAGGCAGGAGATACGCAGTATTTT
CDR3 protein: CASQAGDTQYF

V gene: TRBV28
D gene: NA
clone size: NA
J gene: TRBJ2-2
CDR3 DNA: TGTGCCTATGAGTCCGCGAACACCGGGGAGCTGTTTTTT
CDR3 protein: CAYESANTGELFF

V gene: TRBV30
D gene: TRBD1
clone size: NA
J gene: TRBJ1-3
CDR3 DNA: TGTGCCTGGAGTCAGGGGGTGTCCTCTGGAAACACCATATATTTT
CDR3 protein: CAWSQGVSSGNTIYF

V gene: TRBV7-6
D gene: NA
clone size: NA
J gene: TRBJ2-3
CDR3 DNA: TGTGCCAGCAGCTTACAGGGGGGCACATCCGATACGCAGTATTTT
CDR3 protein: CASSLQGGTSDTQYF